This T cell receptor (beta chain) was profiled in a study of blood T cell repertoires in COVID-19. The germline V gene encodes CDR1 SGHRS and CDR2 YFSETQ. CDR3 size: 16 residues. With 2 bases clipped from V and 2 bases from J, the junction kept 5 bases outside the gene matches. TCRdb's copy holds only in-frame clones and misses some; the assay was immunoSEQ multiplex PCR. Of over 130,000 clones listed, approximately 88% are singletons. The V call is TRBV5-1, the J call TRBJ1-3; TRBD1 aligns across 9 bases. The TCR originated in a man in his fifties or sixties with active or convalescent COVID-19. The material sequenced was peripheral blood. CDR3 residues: CASSFFGQGTGNTIYF. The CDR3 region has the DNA TGCGCCAGCAGCTTCTTCGGACAGGGGACTGGAAACACCATATATTTT.